This entry is about one TCR beta chain. Antigen unknown. The germline CDR1 and CDR2 sequences are MNHEY and SMNVEV (reference sequence). With 6 bases removed from V and 7 bases from J, the gap between germline ends came to 19 bases. This CDR3 has 14 amino acids. A second PCR, run for about 7 to 11 cycles, used a sample-barcoded 5' primer plus a J-beta primer mix. From the 5' RACE reads, TCRdb called clonotypes with MiXCR, one entry per CDR3 protein. Of more than 1,400,000 distinct CDR3 sequences listed, 42% were seen once; the top ten hold 7% to 9.5%. The data were taken from a study of blood T cells in healthy people across ages. At the level of the study: Template-switching capture recovered about one barcoded beta molecule per two T cells.

Study-level findings and limits: Diversity was higher, and naive CD4+ cells more numerous, in long-lived donors than in aged donors.

The TCR sequence derives from a woman aged 18-30 years in good health. Sequences were obtained from blood. The rearrangement uses TRBV27 and TRBJ2-7; D gene unclear. The CDR3 loop reads CASRKGSSYNEQYF. The CDR3 DNA sequence: TGTGCCAGCAGGAAGGGTAGCTCCTACAATGAGCAGTACTTC.